Detailed here is one TCR beta chain. Assay used: immunoSEQ multiplex PCR; TCRdb lists only in-frame clones, some missing. The profile shows fewer than 35,000 clones, over 90% of them singletons. This sample is part of a study of chemoradiotherapy in HPV16-positive cancers. Between the trimmed V and J ends, which lost 0 bases and 5 bases, there was a span of 8 bases. This CDR3 has 13 residues. Germline values: CDR1 SGDLS, CDR2 YYNGEE. This chain links TRBV9 with TRBJ1-1; no clear D. Sequencing used blood, obtained from a patient who underwent chemoradiotherapy. This receptor was identified in a human donor with HPV-associated anogenital cancer. Here the CDR3 DNA reads TGTGCCAGCAGCGTAGTCGAGGGAACTGAAGCTTTCTTT. This gives the protein CASSVVEGTEAFF.